This TCR beta chain emerged from a study of cytotoxic CD8 clonotypes in ibrutinib-treated CLL. Trimming took off 4 bases at V and 0 bases at J, with 11 bases between the two ends. The germline V gene has CDR1 ENHRY and CDR2 SYGVKD. The length of the CDR3 is 15 residues. Here immunoSEQ multiplex PCR was the method, and the copy in TCRdb shows in-frame clones only, minus some. This sample has about 140,000 clones, with approximately 80% found just once. V is TRBV10-3 and J is TRBJ2-3; D remains unclear. The specimen was PBMCs, collected after 36 months of ibrutinib treatment. The sequence was collected from a human donor with chronic lymphocytic leukemia. CDR3: CAISAPGGSTDTQYF. The CDR3 coding sequence is TGTGCCATCAGTGCCCCGGGCGGAAGCACAGATACGCAGTATTTT.